This entry lists 29 T cell receptor beta chains sequenced from one sample in a study of T cells in Graves' hyperthyroidism and ophthalmopathy. RNA transcripts served as the template for amplifying TCR beta CDR3 regions. HTBI primers were used for first-round RT-PCR of the TCR CDR3. TCRdb reprocessed the multiplex PCR reads via MiXCR and lists one record per CDR3 protein. This table holds about 350,000 distinct CDR3 sequences, about 13% found once. Sequencing was carried out using blood. These receptors were obtained from a middle-aged woman with Graves' ophthalmopathy.

This clonotype was picked up a small number of times. This chain links TRBV20-1 with TRBJ1-3; no clear D gene. The germline V gene has CDR1 DFQATT and CDR2 SNEGSKA (reference sequence). The CDR3 spans 15 residues. Deletions cut 2 bases from V and 0 bases from J, with 11 bases between. The CDR3 bases are TGCAGTGCTAGACCTCCGCACAACTCTGGAAACACCATATATTTT. This gives the protein CSARPPHNSGNTIYF.

This clonotype was counted a few times. This rearrangement joins TRBV7-9 to TRBJ2-7; 10 nucleotides line up with TRBD1. The CDR3 is made up of 14 amino acids. The germline V gene has CDR1 SEHNR and CDR2 FQNEAQ (reference sequence). V lost 3 bases and J lost 5; bases outside the gene matches: 4. CDR3 sequence: CASSLTTGGNEQYF. The CDR3 DNA sequence: TGTGCCAGCAGCTTGACGACAGGGGGCAACGAGCAGTACTTC.

The rearrangement joins TRBV28 to TRBJ2-1, with 12 bases matching TRBD2. Trimming at V came to 3 bases and at J to 2 bases, leaving 8 bases not matched to a gene. Germline loops: CDR1 MDHEN, CDR2 SYDVKM. CDR3 length equals 18 residues. The CDR3 sequence is CASSFLAGGPPAYNEQFF. CDR3 sequence (DNA): TGTGCCAGCAGTTTCCTAGCGGGAGGGCCTCCCGCCTACAATGAGCAGTTCTTC.

This clonotype was found many times. This chain joins TRBV30 and TRBJ1-2, with D possibly TRBD1 on 6 matching bases. The CDR3 runs to 11 residues. CDR1 is GTSNPN, CDR2 SVGIG, per germline (reference sequence). V was clipped by 2 bases and J by 8 bases, with 9 bases between them. CDR3 amino acids: CAWSRDKGYTF. Here the CDR3 DNA reads TGTGCCTGGAGTCGGGACAAAGGCTACACCTTC.

This clonotype was observed a few times. This chain links TRBV9 with TRBJ2-7; 11 bases line up with TRBD2. Germline CDR1 is SGDLS and CDR2 is YYNGEE. The CDR3 covers 14 residues. With V trimmed by 3 bases and J by 2 bases, 1 base remained unmatched. CDR3 in DNA: TGTGCCAGCAGCGAACTAGCGGGGGCCTACGAGCAGTACTTC. Residues: CASSELAGAYEQYF.

This clonotype was picked up many times. The CDR3 reads CASSRGLARYTGELFF. The CDR3 bases are TGTGCCAGCAGCCGCGGACTAGCGCGCTACACCGGGGAGCTGTTTTTT. The V and J genes are TRBV7-8 and TRBJ2-2; 9 bases match TRBD2. Germline V gene sequence: CDR1 SGHVS, CDR2 FQNEAQ. J was trimmed by 3 bases and V by 5 bases; bases with no gene match: 7. This CDR3 is built from 16 residues.

There are a few counts of this clonotype. This chain joins TRBV11-1 and TRBJ2-1; D gene uncertain. Germline assignment: CDR1 SGHAT and CDR2 FQDESV (reference sequence). Trimming took off 2 bases at V and 4 bases at J, with 6 bases between the two ends. The CDR3 has 13 amino acids. CDR3 in amino acids: CASSLPPYNEQFF. CDR3 DNA: TGTGCCAGCAGCTTACCCCCGTACAATGAGCAGTTCTTC. Using reference TRBV11-1 and TRBJ2-1 for the parts outside the CDR3, the full variable domain is EAEVAQSPRYKITEKSQAVAFWCDPISGHATLYWYRQILGQGPELLVQFQDESVVDDSQLPKDRFSAERLKGVDSTLKIQPAELGDSAMYLCASSLPPYNEQFFGPGTRLTVL.

This clonotype has at least ten counts. The V and J genes are TRBV6-1 and TRBJ2-7; TRBD1 matches 8 bases. With 6 bases clipped from V and 4 bases from J, the junction kept 11 bases outside the gene matches. Germline CDR1 reads MNHNS; CDR2 reads SASEGT. The CDR3 covers 15 residues. The CDR3 protein is CASRETGGTRYEQYF. The CDR3 DNA reads TGTGCCAGCAGGGAAACAGGGGGTACGCGTTACGAGCAGTACTTC.

Ten or more counts support this clonotype. This chain links TRBV2 with TRBJ2-5; tentatively, D is TRBD1 (6 bases). Per germline, CDR1 SNHLY and CDR2 FYNNEI. V lost 11 bases and J 5 bases, leaving 15 bases between the germline ends. The CDR3 is 12 amino acids. The CDR3 reads CAGNREFETQYF. In DNA, the CDR3 is TGTGCCGGAAACAGGGAATTCGAGACCCAGTACTTC.

The V call is TRBV20-1, the J call TRBJ2-7, with a weak D call TRBD1 (5 bases). The CDR3 consists of 14 residues. Germline assignment: CDR1 DFQATT and CDR2 SNEGSKA (reference sequence). V lost 0 bases and J lost 2, with 11 bases in between. DNA for the CDR3: TGCAGTGCTAGAGACCAGGGTTCCGCCTACGAGCAGTACTTC. Translating gives CSARDQGSAYEQYF.

This clonotype was seen repeatedly, ten times or more. The chain couples TRBV6-2 or TRBV6-3 to TRBJ1-2, with a weak D call TRBD1 (6 bases). Trimming left V 7 bases short and J 8 bases short, with 20 bases between. The CDR3 loop spans 14 amino acids. From germline, CDR1 is MNHEY and CDR2 SVGEGT. The CDR3 coding sequence is TGTGCCAGCATCGGTGTATCGGACAGATACGGCTACACCTTC. Its translation is CASIGVSDRYGYTF.

This chain links TRBV15 with TRBJ2-1; the D gene is possibly TRBD1 (5 bases). V lost 0 bases and J 7 bases, leaving 7 bases between the germline ends. The CDR3 sequence is 13 residues long. Germline V gene sequence: CDR1 LNHNV, CDR2 YYDKDF (reference sequence). In DNA, the CDR3 is TGTGCCACCAGCAGAGAGGGGCCGAATGAGCAGTTCTTC. The encoded protein is CATSREGPNEQFF.

The chain carries TRBV19 and TRBJ2-7; the D gene is possibly TRBD2 (5 bases). CDR1 LNHDA and CDR2 SQIVND come from the germline V gene (reference sequence). The CDR3 sequence is 15 residues long. The V and J ends lost 7 bases and 2 bases respectively, with 18 bases between them. The CDR3 DNA reads as TGTGCCAGTACTTCACCCCCGGGATACCCCTACGAGCAGTACTTC. Residues: CASTSPPGYPYEQYF.

At least ten counts were recorded for this clonotype. CDR3 in DNA: TGTGCCAGCAGCGCCGCATCCCACTCCTACGAGCAGTACTTC. The encoded protein is CASSAASHSYEQYF. The chain employs TRBV9 and TRBJ2-7, with D unclear. Trimming took off 3 bases at V and 0 bases at J, with 10 bases between the two ends. Germline V gene data show CDR1 as SGDLS and CDR2 as YYNGEE. This CDR3 spans 14 amino acids.

This clonotype was picked up a small number of times. V usage is TRBV27 and J usage is TRBJ2-1; 13 bases are shared with TRBD2. The CDR3 sequence is 18 residues long. The ends lost 5 bases at V and 0 bases at J; junction bases unmatched: 7. Germline V gene lookup returns CDR1 MNHEY and CDR2 SMNVEV (reference sequence). CDR3 in amino acids: CASSPGLAGTSSYNEQFF. DNA for the CDR3: TGTGCCAGCAGTCCGGGACTAGCGGGGACCTCCTCCTACAATGAGCAGTTCTTC.

Only a few counts were recorded for this clonotype. The chain has TRBV2 and TRBJ2-5; 7 bases align to TRBD1. J was trimmed by 1 base and V by 5 bases; bases with no gene match: 10. CDR3 length: 16 residues. CDR1 is SNHLY and CDR2 is FYNNEI in the germline V gene. CDR3 sequence: CASSPGQSIGQETQYF. The DNA for the CDR3 is TGTGCCAGCAGTCCGGGACAGAGCATCGGCCAAGAGACCCAGTACTTC.

J is TRBJ2-5 and V is TRBV6-5; D gene ambiguous. Germline V gene lookup returns CDR1 MNHEY and CDR2 SVGAGI. V was trimmed by 2 bases and J by 0 bases, leaving 10 bases between them. This CDR3 has 15 residues. The CDR3, as DNA: TGTGCCAGCAGTTACCTTGGACCTGACCAAGAGACCCAGTACTTC. This sequence encodes CASSYLGPDQETQYF.

This clonotype was counted ten times or more. The chain joins TRBV9 to TRBJ2-7; D remains ambiguous. The CDR3 has 12 residues. Germline loops: CDR1 SGDLS, CDR2 YYNGEE. V was shortened by 2 bases and J by 3 bases, with 6 bases between the two germline ends. The CDR3 DNA reads as TGTGCCAGCAGCGTCGATAACTACGAGCAGTACTTC. Translating it yields CASSVDNYEQYF. Looking up the rest from reference TRBV9 and TRBJ2-7 gives the full variable domain: DSGVTQTPKHLITATGQRVTLRCSPRSGDLSVYWYQQSLDQGLQFLIQYYNGEERAKGNILERFSAQQFPDLHSELNLSSLELGDSALYFCASSVDNYEQYFGPGTRLTVT.

The rearrangement links TRBV28 to TRBJ1-1; no definite D call. Germline CDR1 is MDHEN and CDR2 is SYDVKM. Trimming took off 7 bases at V and 5 bases at J, with 11 bases between the two ends. The CDR3 has 12 residues. CDR3 sequence reads: CASTKVGTEAFF. CDR3 DNA sequence: TGTGCCAGCACCAAAGTGGGGACTGAAGCTTTCTTT.

This clonotype was counted ten times or more. This chain connects TRBV29-1 to TRBJ2-7; D could derive from TRBD1 or TRBD2 (7 bases each). Trimming took off 5 bases at V and 2 bases at J, with 25 bases between the two ends. CDR3 size: 17 residues. Germline assignment: CDR1 SQVTM and CDR2 ANQGSEA. DNA for the CDR3: TGCAGCGTTTCTTCCCCAGGGGGGGGCAGGGATCCCTACGAGCAGTACTTC. It yields the protein CSVSSPGGGRDPYEQYF.

V and J are TRBV29-1 and TRBJ2-7; D is perhaps TRBD1 (6 bases). Germline loops: CDR1 SQVTM, CDR2 ANQGSEA. The CDR3 has 16 residues. The germline V and J ends were trimmed by 0 bases and 2 bases, with 17 bases remaining between them. In nucleotides, the CDR3 is TGCAGCGTTGAAGATCGGTTAGGTAGGGGGACCTACGAGCAGTACTTC. It yields the protein CSVEDRLGRGTYEQYF.

This clonotype was seen at least ten times. The chain links TRBV29-1 to TRBJ2-1; D unclear. Germline V gene data show CDR1 as SQVTM and CDR2 as ANQGSEA. The ends were cut back, 1 base at V and 7 bases at J, with 8 bases in the middle. The CDR3 is 12 residues long. The CDR3 loop reads CSVEGSWNEQFF. In nucleotides, the CDR3 is TGCAGCGTTGAAGGGTCCTGGAATGAGCAGTTCTTC.

This clonotype has a count of ten or more. This chain uses TRBV5-1 with TRBJ1-1; D remains unclear. V was cut by 1 base and J by 3 bases, with 13 bases left in between. The CDR3 has 15 residues. Per the germline V gene, CDR1 is SGHRS and CDR2 is YFSETQ. The DNA of the CDR3 is TGCGCCAGCAGCTTGAAACGCGAACCCTACACTGAAGCTTTCTTT. It translates to CASSLKREPYTEAFF.

In its sample, this clonotype was seen many times. The rearrangement uses TRBV24-1 and TRBJ2-1; 8 positions match TRBD2. Per the germline V gene, CDR1 is KGHDR and CDR2 is SFDVKD. The CDR3 spans 15 residues. The trim removed 6 bases at V and 3 bases at J, leaving 6 bases unmatched. This CDR3 reads CATSPSGTSYNEQFF. CDR3 DNA sequence: TGTGCCACCAGTCCCTCCGGGACTAGCTACAATGAGCAGTTCTTC.

For this clonotype: It may be a read error: a sequence one base away is much more abundant. J is TRBJ2-1 and V is TRBV3-1, with D possibly being TRBD1 (6 bases). The ends were cut back, 3 bases at V and 7 bases at J, with 10 bases in the middle. Germline-derived CDR1 and CDR2 are LGHDT and YNNKEL (reference sequence). The CDR3 covers 13 residues. The CDR3 DNA follows: TGTGCCAGCAGCCATGGGACACTTAATGAGCAGTTCTTC. Translating it yields CASSHGTLNEQFF.

This clonotype was counted many times. The chain employs TRBV11-2 and TRBJ1-2, with a possible D match to TRBD1 (5 bases). The germline gives CDR1 SGHAT, CDR2 FQNNGV. The V gene lost 3 bases and the J gene lost 5 bases, with 16 bases spanning the gap. This CDR3 is 15 amino acids long. CDR3 residues: CASSLAPGRSYGYTF. CDR3 nucleotides: TGTGCCAGCAGCTTGGCTCCGGGACGCAGTTATGGCTACACCTTC.

The chain recombines TRBV6-1 with TRBJ2-4; D tentatively reads TRBD1 or TRBD2 (5 bases each). The germline gives CDR1 MNHNS, CDR2 SASEGT. V was pared by 6 bases and J by 0 bases, with 15 bases between. The CDR3 runs 16 residues. This CDR3 is CASSPGLHLAKNIQYF. The CDR3 DNA sequence: TGTGCCAGCAGCCCGGGGCTTCACTTAGCCAAAAACATTCAGTACTTC.

The sample holds a few counts of this clonotype. One junction end disagrees with the germline gene, perhaps due to a read error. The chain couples TRBV19 to TRBJ1-1, with D tentatively TRBD1 (5 bases). This CDR3 is 14 amino acids long. Germline lookup yields CDR1 LNHDA and CDR2 SQIVND (reference sequence). Here the CDR3 reads CASSTGEEGTEAFF. In DNA form, the CDR3 reads TGTGCCAGCAGTACGGGGGAGGAGGGCACTGAAGCTTTCTTT. Variable domain in full (rest from reference TRBV19 and TRBJ1-1): DGGITQSPKYLFRKEGQNVTLSCEQNLNHDAMYWYRQDPGQGLRLIYYSQIVNDFQKGDIAEGYSVSREKKESFPLTVTSAQKNPTAFYLCASSTGEEGTEAFFGQGTRLTVV.

This clonotype was picked up many times. The rearrangement links TRBV12-3 or TRBV12-4 to TRBJ2-6; possible D gene TRBD1, 6 bases. Trimming removed 3 bases from V and 4 bases from J, with 16 bases in between. The CDR3 consists of 17 residues. The CDR3 is CASSFGQGMTGANVLTF. In DNA, the CDR3 is TGTGCCAGCAGTTTTGGGCAGGGGATGACCGGGGCCAACGTCCTGACTTTC.